These 8 T cell receptor beta chains were sequenced from one sample in a study of breast tumors, draining lymph nodes, adjacent tissues. The lymph nodes were axillary draining lymph nodes from breast cancer patients. Each CDR3 protein is one row after TCRdb ran MiXCR on the multiplex PCR reads. The sample carries about 230,000 distinct CDR3 sequences, about 30% recorded once. The source material was axillary lymph node tissue. These receptors were obtained from a female donor with breast cancer. Some clones in this sample may be carry-over from other donors' samples.

The table lists this clonotype with many counts. The chain couples TRBV18 to TRBJ2-7, with a possible D match to TRBD1 (6 bases). The V gene lost 4 bases and the J gene lost 5 bases, with 6 bases spanning the gap. CDR3 size: 11 residues. Germline loops: CDR1 KGHSH, CDR2 LQKENI. CDR3 sequence: CASSQGDEQYF. DNA of the CDR3: TGTGCCAGCTCACAGGGGGACGAGCAGTACTTC.

The table lists this clonotype with a few counts. Here the CDR3 omits its conserved ending phenylalanine or tryptophan, so a read error is the likely source. The chain couples TRBV9 to TRBJ2-7; D unresolved. This CDR3 region has 13 residues. Germline assignment: CDR1 SGDLS and CDR2 YYNGEE. CDR3 nucleotide sequence: TGTGCCAGCGGCGTAGGACCCTCCTACGAGCAGTACTCC. It encodes CASGVGPSYEQYS.

The chain joins TRBV5-1 to TRBJ2-6; TRBD1 might be the D (6 bases). CDR3 length equals 14 residues. The ends were cut back, 3 bases at V and 4 bases at J, with 8 bases in the middle. Germline V CDR1 and CDR2: SGHRS, YFSETQ. The CDR3 coding sequence is TGCGCCAGCAGCTCCGGACAGGGGGCCAACGTCCTGACTTTC. Its protein product is CASSSGQGANVLTF.

This clonotype was observed many times. This chain links TRBV20-1 with TRBJ2-3; the match to TRBD2 covers 9 bases. The J segment lost 3 bases and the V segment lost 8 bases, leaving 6 bases of the junction unmatched. Germline V gene data show CDR1 as DFQATT and CDR2 as SNEGSKA (reference sequence). The CDR3 is made up of 13 amino acids. The CDR3 DNA reads TGCAGTTCGGGACTAGCTCAAACAGATACGCAGTATTTT. This translates into CSSGLAQTDTQYF.

At least ten counts were recorded for this clonotype. The chain joins TRBV13 to TRBJ2-1, with D perhaps TRBD2 (5 bases). The CDR3 has 12 residues. V gave up 5 bases and J gave up 14 bases, with 16 bases separating them. CDR1 PRHDT and CDR2 FYEKMQ come from the germline V gene (reference sequence). The CDR3 nucleotides are TGTGCCAGCAGCACCCGACCCATGGAGGAGTTCTTC. This translates into CASSTRPMEEFF.

This clonotype was detected many times. This chain connects TRBV6-2 or TRBV6-3 to TRBJ2-5; 10 positions match TRBD1. With 7 bases clipped from V and 4 bases from J, the junction kept 6 bases outside the gene matches. The germline gives CDR1 MNHEY, CDR2 SVGEGT. The CDR3 runs 14 residues. The CDR3: CASTLRTGGETQYF. DNA for the CDR3: TGTGCCAGCACCCTCAGGACAGGGGGAGAGACCCAGTACTTC.

This clonotype occurred many times. V is TRBV7-9 and J is TRBJ2-3; D possibly uses TRBD1 or TRBD2 (5 bases each). The CDR3 has 17 amino acids. V shed 5 bases and J shed 3 bases, with 21 bases lying between them. Looked up from germline, CDR1 is SEHNR and CDR2 is FQNEAQ (reference sequence). In nucleotides, the CDR3 is TGTGCCAGCAGCCCTCAGGTGTCGGGACCCTTGACAGATACGCAGTATTTT. The encoded protein is CASSPQVSGPLTDTQYF.

On this clonotype itself: The junction shows a germline mismatch at one end, possibly a read error. V and J are TRBV24-1 and TRBJ1-2; D gene unclear. Germline CDR1 is KGHDR and CDR2 is SFDVKD. The length of the CDR3 is 14 residues. CDR3 residues: CVTSEATGSYGYTF. The CDR3 DNA is TGTGTCACCAGTGAGGCGACTGGGTCCTATGGCTACACCTTC.